This TCR beta chain came from a study of T cells in Graves' hyperthyroidism and ophthalmopathy. This clonotype was seen many times. Researchers took RNA transcripts and amplified the TCR beta CDR3 regions from them. The TCR CDR3 was amplified in a first-round RT-PCR using the HTBI primer set. From the multiplex PCR reads, TCRdb called clonotypes with MiXCR, one entry per CDR3 protein. The sample lists around 290,000 distinct CDR3 sequences; about an eighth were seen once. CDR3 length: 17 residues. Germline loops: CDR1 SQVTM, CDR2 ANQGSEA. V lost 1 base and J lost 4; bases outside the gene matches: 14. The sample taken for sequencing was blood. The rearrangement uses TRBV29-1 and TRBJ2-5, with 8 bases that match TRBD2. The origin of this receptor is a woman aged 25 to 39 with Graves' hyperthyroidism that later progressed to Graves' ophthalmopathy. The CDR3 sequence is CSVEGGDSGDGIETQYF. The DNA of the CDR3 is TGCAGCGTTGAAGGTGGAGATAGCGGGGACGGCATAGAGACCCAGTACTTC.